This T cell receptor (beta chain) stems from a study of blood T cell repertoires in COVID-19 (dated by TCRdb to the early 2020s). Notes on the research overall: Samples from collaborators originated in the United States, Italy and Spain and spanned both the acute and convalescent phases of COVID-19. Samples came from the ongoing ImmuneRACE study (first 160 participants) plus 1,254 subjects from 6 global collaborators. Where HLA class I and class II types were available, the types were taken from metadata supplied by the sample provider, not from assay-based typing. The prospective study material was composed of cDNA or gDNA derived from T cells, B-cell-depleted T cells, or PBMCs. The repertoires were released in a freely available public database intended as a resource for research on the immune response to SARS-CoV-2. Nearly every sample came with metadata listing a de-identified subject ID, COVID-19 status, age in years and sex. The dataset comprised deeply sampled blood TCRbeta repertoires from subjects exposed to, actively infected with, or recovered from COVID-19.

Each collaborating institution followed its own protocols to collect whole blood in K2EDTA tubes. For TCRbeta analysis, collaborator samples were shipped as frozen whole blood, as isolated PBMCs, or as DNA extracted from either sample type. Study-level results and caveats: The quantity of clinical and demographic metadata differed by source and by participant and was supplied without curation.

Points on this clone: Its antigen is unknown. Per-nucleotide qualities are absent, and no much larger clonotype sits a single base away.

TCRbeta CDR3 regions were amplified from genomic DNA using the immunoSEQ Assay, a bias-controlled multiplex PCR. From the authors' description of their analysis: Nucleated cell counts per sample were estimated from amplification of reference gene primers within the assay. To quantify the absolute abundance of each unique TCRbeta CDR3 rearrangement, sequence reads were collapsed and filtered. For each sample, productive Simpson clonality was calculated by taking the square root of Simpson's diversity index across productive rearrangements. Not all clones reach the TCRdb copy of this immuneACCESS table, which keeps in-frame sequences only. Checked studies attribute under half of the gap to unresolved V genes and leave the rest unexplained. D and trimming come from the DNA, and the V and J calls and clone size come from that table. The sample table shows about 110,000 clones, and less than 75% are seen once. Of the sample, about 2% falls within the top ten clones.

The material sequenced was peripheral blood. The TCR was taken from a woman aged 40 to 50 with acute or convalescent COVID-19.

The CDR3 sequence is CSVWDRTLSYEQYF. In nucleotide form, the sequence is TGCAGCGTTTGGGACAGAACCCTCTCCTACGAGCAGTACTTC. The chain is made from TRBV29-1 and TRBJ2-7; TRBD1 fits 7 bases in the junction. Unmatched junction bases come to 7, with V trimmed by 5 bases and J by 0 bases. In the germline V gene, CDR1 corresponds to SQVTM and CDR2 to ANQGSEA. Spanning cysteine to phenylalanine, the CDR3 consists of 14 amino acids. The read is trimmed to its CDR3 DNA, 42 bases read in frame from base 1.